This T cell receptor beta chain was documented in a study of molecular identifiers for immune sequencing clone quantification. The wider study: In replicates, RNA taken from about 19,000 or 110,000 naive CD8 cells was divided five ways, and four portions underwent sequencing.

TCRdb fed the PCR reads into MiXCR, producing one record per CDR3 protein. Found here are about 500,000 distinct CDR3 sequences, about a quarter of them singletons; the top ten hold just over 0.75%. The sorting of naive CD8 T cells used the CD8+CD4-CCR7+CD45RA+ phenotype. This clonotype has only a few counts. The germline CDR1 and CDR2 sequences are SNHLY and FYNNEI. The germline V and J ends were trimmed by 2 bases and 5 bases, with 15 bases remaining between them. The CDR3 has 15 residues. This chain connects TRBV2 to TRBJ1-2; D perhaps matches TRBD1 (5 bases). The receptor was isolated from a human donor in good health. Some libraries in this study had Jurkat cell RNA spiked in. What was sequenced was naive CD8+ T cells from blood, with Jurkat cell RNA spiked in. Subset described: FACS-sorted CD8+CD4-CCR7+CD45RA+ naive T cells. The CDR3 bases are TGTGCCAGCAGTGAAAACGGCAGGGAGCTATATGGCTACACCTTC. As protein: CASSENGRELYGYTF.